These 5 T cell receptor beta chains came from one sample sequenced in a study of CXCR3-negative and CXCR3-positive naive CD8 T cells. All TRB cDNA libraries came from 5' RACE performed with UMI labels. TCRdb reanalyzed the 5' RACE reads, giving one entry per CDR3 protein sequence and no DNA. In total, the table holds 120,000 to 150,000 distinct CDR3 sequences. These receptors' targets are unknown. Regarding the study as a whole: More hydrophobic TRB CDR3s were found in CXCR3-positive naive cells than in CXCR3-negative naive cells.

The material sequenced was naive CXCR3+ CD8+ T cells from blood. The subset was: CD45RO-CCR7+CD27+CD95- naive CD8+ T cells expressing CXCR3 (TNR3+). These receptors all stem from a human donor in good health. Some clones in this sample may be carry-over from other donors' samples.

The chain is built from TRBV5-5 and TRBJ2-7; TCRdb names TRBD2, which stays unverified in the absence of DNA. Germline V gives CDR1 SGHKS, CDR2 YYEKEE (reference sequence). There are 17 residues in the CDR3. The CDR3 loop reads CASSFSSLSGNTYEQYF.

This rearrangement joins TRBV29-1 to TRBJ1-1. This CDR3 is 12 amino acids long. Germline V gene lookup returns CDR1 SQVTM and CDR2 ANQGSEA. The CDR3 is CSVGSLNTEAFF.

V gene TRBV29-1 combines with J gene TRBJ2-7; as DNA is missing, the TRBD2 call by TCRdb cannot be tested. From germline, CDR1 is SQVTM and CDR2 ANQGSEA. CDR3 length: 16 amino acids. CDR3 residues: CSVEDPYISGRREQYF.

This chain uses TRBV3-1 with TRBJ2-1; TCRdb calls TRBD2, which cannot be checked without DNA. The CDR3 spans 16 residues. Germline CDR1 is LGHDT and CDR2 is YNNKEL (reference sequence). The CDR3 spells CASSQPSSGAYNEQFF.

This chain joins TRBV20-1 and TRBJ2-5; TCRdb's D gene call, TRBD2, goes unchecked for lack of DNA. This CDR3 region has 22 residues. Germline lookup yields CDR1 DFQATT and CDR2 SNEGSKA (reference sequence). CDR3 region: CRARAYSLLAGVWRGSQETQYF.